The entry that follows covers one T cell receptor (beta chain) sequence. Per the original data handling: Amplifying reference gene primers gave estimates of nucleated cell counts. The table came from immunoSEQ multiplex PCR; TCRdb's copy has only in-frame clones and leaves some out. Clonal size and the V and J genes are those of that table, whereas D and trimming came from the DNA. The sample records about 25,000 clones, approximately 80% being singletons. The sample is drawn from a study of blood T cell repertoires in COVID-19. Study-level background: Both acute and convalescent COVID-19 samples were obtained from the United States, Italy and Spain. The cDNA or gDNA used as material had been derived from T cells, B-cell-depleted T cells, or PBMCs.

CDR1 and CDR2 from the germline V gene are LGHDT and YNNKEL (reference sequence). Unmatched junction bases numbered 9, after V lost 4 bases and J lost 9 bases. The CDR3 is 14 amino acids. Sequenced input: peripheral blood. The origin of this receptor is a man in his 70s with acute or convalescent COVID-19. The chain carries TRBV3-1 (or the pseudogene TRBV3-2) and TRBJ2-1; 7 bases agree with TRBD2. CDR3 bases: TGTGCCAGCAGCCGGCTAGAAGGGAGGGGTGAGCAGTTCTTC. Amino acid sequence: CASSRLEGRGEQFF.